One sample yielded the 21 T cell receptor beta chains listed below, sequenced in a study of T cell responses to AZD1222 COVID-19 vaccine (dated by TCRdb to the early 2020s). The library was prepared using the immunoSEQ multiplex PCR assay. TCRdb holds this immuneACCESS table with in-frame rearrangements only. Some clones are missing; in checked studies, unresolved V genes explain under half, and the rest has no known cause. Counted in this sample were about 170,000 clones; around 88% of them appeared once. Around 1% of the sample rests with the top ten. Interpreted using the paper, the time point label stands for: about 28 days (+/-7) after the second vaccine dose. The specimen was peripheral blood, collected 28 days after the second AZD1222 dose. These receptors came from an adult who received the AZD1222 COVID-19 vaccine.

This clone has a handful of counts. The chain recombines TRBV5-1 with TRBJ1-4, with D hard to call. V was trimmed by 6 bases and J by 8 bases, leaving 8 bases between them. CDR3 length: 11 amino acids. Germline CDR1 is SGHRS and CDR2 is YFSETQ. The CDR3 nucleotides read TGCGCCAGCACCTCGGGGGAAAAACTGTTTTTT. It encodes CASTSGEKLFF. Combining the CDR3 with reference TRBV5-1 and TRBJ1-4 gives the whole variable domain KAGVTQTPRYLIKTRGQQVTLSCSPISGHRSVSWYQQTPGQGLQFLFEYFSETQRNKGNFPGRFSGRQFSNSRSEMNVSTLELGDSALYLCASTSGEKLFFGSGTQLSVL.

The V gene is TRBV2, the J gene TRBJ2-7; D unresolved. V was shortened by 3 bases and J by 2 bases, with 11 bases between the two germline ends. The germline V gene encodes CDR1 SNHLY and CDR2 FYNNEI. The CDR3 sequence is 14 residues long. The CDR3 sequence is CASSDRVIPYEQYF. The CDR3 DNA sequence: TGTGCCAGCAGTGACCGGGTGATCCCCTACGAGCAGTACTTC.

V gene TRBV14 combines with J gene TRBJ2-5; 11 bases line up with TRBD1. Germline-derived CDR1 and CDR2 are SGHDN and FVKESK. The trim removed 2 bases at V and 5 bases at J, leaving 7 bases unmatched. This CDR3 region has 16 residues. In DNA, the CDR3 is TGTGCCAGCAGCCAACAGGACAGGGGGCGCGTGGAGACCCAGTACTTC. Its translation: CASSQQDRGRVETQYF.

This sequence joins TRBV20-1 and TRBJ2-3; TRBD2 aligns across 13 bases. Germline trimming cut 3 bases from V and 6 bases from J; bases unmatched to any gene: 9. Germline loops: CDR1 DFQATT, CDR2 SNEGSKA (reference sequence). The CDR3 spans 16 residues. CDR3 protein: CSASWGLAGRLDTQYF. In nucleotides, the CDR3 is TGCAGTGCTAGTTGGGGACTAGCGGGGAGGCTCGATACGCAGTATTTT.

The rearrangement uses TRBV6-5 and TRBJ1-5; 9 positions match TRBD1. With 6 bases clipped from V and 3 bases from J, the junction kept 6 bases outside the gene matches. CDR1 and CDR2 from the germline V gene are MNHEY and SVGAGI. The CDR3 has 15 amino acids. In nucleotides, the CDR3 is TGTGCCAGCAGCCACGGGACAGGGTTCAATCAGCCCCAGCATTTT. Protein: CASSHGTGFNQPQHF.

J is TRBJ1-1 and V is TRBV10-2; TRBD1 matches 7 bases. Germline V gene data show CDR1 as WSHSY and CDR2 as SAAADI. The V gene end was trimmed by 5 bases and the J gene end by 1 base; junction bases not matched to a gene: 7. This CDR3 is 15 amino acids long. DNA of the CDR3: TGCGCCAGCAGTCGAGGGGGCGTCGGGAACACTGAAGCTTTCTTT. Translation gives CASSRGGVGNTEAFF.

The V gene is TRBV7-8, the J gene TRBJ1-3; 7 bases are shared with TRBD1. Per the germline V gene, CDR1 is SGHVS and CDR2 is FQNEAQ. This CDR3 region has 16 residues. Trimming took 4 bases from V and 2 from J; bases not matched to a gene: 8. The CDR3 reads CASSSRRGSAGNTIYF. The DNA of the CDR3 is TGTGCCAGCAGCTCCCGCAGGGGGTCCGCTGGAAACACCATATATTTT.

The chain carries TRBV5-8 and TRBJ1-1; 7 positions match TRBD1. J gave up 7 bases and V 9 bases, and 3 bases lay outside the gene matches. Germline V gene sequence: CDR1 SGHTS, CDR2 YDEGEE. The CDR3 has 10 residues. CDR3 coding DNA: TGTGCCACCAGGGGGTTTGAAGCTTTCTTT. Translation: CATRGFEAFF.

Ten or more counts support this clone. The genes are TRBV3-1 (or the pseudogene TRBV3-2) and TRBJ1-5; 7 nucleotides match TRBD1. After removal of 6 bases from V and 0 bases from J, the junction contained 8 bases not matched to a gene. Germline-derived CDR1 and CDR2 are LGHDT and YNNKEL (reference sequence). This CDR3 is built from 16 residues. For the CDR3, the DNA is TGTGCCAGCAGTTTAACGACAGGGCATAGCAATCAGCCCCAGCATTTT. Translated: CASSLTTGHSNQPQHF.

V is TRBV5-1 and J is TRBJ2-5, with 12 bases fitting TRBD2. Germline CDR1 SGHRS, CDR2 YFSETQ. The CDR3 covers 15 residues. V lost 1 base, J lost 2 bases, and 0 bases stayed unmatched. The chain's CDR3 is CASSLLAGGQETQYF. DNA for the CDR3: TGCGCCAGCAGCTTGCTAGCGGGGGGGCAAGAGACCCAGTACTTC.

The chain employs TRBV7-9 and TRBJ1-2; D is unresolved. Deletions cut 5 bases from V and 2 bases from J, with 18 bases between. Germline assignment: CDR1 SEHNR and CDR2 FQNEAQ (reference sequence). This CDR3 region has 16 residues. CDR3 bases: TGTGCCAGCAGCCCCGGGGTGAGGGCGGGGAACTATGGCTACACCTTC. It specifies CASSPGVRAGNYGYTF.

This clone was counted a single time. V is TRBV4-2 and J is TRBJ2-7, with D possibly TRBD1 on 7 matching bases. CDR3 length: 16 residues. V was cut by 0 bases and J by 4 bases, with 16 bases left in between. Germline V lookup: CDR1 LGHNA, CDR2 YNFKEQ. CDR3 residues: CASSQDQGGSQYEQYF. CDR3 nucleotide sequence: TGTGCCAGCAGCCAAGACCAGGGGGGCTCCCAGTACGAGCAGTACTTC.

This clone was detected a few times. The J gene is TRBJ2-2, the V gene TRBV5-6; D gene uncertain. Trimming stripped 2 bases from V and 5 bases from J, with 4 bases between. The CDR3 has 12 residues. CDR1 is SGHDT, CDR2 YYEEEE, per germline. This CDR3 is CASSFTTGELFF. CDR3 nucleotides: TGTGCCAGCAGCTTTACGACCGGGGAGCTGTTTTTT.

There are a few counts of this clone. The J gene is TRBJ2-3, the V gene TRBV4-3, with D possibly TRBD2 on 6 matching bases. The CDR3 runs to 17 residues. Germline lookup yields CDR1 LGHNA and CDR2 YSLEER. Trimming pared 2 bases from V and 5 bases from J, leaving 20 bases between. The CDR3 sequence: CASSQQLSGDRGDTQYF. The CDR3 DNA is TGCGCCAGCAGCCAACAACTATCGGGGGATCGAGGAGATACGCAGTATTTT.

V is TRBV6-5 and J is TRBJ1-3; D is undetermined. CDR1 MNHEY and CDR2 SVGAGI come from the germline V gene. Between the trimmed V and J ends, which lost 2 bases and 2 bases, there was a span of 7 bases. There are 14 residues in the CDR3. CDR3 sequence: CASSYDLTGNTIYF. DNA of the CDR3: TGTGCCAGCAGTTACGACTTAACTGGAAACACCATATATTTT.

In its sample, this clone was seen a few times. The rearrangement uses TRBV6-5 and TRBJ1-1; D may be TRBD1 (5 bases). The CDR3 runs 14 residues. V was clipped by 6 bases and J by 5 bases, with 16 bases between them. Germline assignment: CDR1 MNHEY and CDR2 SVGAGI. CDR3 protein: CASSFTGSRTEAFF. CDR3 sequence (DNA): TGTGCCAGCAGCTTTACAGGTTCTAGGACTGAAGCTTTCTTT.

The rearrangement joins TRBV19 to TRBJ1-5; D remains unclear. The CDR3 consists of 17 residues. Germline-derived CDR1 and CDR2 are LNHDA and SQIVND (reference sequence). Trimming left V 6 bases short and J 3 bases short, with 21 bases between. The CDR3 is CASSSRGGSLNNQPQHF. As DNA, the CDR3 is TGTGCCAGTAGCTCTCGGGGAGGGTCCCTAAACAATCAGCCCCAGCATTTT.

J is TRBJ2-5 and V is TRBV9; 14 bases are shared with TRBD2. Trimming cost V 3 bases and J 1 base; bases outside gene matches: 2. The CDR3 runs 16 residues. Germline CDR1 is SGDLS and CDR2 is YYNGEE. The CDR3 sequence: CASSEGLAGAQETQYF. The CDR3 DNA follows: TGTGCCAGCAGCGAGGGACTAGCGGGGGCCCAAGAGACCCAGTACTTC.

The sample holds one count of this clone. Here the CDR3 DNA reads TGTGCCAGCAGCCTACGACAGGCCGGGGAGTCACCCCTCCACTTT. Translated: CASSLRQAGESPLHF. V and J are TRBV2 and TRBJ1-6; D is perhaps TRBD1 (6 bases). Germline lookup yields CDR1 SNHLY and CDR2 FYNNEI. The CDR3 totals 15 residues. Trimming shortened V by 6 bases and J by 10 bases, and 19 bases separated the two germline ends.

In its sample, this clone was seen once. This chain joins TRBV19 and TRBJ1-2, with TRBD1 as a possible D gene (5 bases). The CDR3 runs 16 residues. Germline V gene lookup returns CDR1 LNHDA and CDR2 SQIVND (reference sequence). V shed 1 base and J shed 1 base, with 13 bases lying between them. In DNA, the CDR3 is TGTGCCAGTAGTATAGTTTCGGGGGACGGTAACTATGGCTACACCTTC. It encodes CASSIVSGDGNYGYTF. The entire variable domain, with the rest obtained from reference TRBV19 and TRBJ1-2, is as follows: DGGITQSPKYLFRKEGQNVTLSCEQNLNHDAMYWYRQDPGQGLRLIYYSQIVNDFQKGDIAEGYSVSREKKESFPLTVTSAQKNPTAFYLCASSIVSGDGNYGYTFGSGTRLTVV.

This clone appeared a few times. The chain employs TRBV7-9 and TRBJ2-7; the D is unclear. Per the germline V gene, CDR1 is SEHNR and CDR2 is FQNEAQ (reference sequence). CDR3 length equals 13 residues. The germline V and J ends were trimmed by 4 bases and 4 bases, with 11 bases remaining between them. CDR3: CASSSGRIYEQYF. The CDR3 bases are TGTGCCAGCAGCTCCGGGCGAATTTACGAGCAGTACTTC.